The 10 T cell receptor beta chains below come from one sample, sequenced in a study of neoadjuvant anti-PD-1 for oral cavity cancer. TCRdb's copy holds only in-frame clones and misses some; the assay was immunoSEQ multiplex PCR. In the table there are 60,000 to 75,000 clones, roughly three quarters of which are singletons. The sample in question was PBMCs, obtained before nivolumab (anti-PD-1) treatment. The receptors were sampled from a person aged 35 to 85 with oral cavity squamous cell carcinoma.

This chain connects TRBV5-6 to TRBJ2-7, with 10 bases aligning to TRBD2. V lost 1 base and J lost 4; bases outside the gene matches: 11. The CDR3 sequence is 17 residues long. Germline values: CDR1 SGHDT, CDR2 YYEEEE. CDR3 sequence (DNA): TGTGCCAGCAGCTTGTCCGTTAGCGGGAGGCCACTTTACGAGCAGTACTTC. Protein product: CASSLSVSGRPLYEQYF.

This sequence joins TRBV6-5 and TRBJ1-2; D is perhaps TRBD1 (5 bases). V gave up 2 bases and J gave up 8 bases, with 15 bases separating them. Looked up from germline, CDR1 is MNHEY and CDR2 is SVGAGI. This CDR3 has 14 amino acids. The CDR3 protein is CASSYLGPQNGYTF. CDR3 coding DNA: TGTGCCAGCAGTTACCTGGGACCCCAGAACGGCTACACCTTC.

This clone has just a few counts. CDR3 nucleotide sequence: TGTGCCTGGAGTGTACCCAACAGGCAAGAGACCCAGTACTTC. This sequence encodes CAWSVPNRQETQYF. J is TRBJ2-5 and V is TRBV30, with D tentatively TRBD1 (5 bases). Germline lookup yields CDR1 GTSNPN and CDR2 SVGIG (reference sequence). The CDR3 has 14 amino acids. V was shortened by 0 bases and J by 2 bases, with 10 bases between the two germline ends.

The V and J genes are TRBV30 and TRBJ1-5; maybe TRBD1 (5 bases). The CDR3 totals 12 residues. Germline CDR1 GTSNPN, CDR2 SVGIG (reference sequence). The ends were cut back, 1 base at V and 6 bases at J, with 7 bases in the middle. CDR3 nucleotide sequence: TGTGCCTGGAGTGGAGGGGTTCAGCCCCAGCATTTT. Its translation is CAWSGGVQPQHF.

This rearrangement joins TRBV6-6 to TRBJ1-2; D uncertain. CDR3 length: 14 residues. Trimming stripped 5 bases from V and 4 bases from J, with 14 bases between. CDR1 and CDR2 (germline): MNHNY, SVGAGI (reference sequence). DNA of the CDR3: TGTGCCAGCAGTCGAGGCCCGTCGATCTATGGCTACACCTTC. This translates into CASSRGPSIYGYTF.

This chain connects TRBV5-1 to TRBJ2-5; D is uncertain. CDR1 is SGHRS and CDR2 is YFSETQ in the germline V gene. With 3 bases removed from V and 5 bases from J, the gap between germline ends came to 8 bases. This CDR3 has 12 residues. DNA of the CDR3: TGCGCCAGCAGCTATTTACGGGAGACCCAGTACTTC. Its translation is CASSYLRETQYF.

The chain is built from TRBV19 and TRBJ1-2, with 9 positions matching TRBD1. The V gene's germline CDR1 is LNHDA and CDR2 SQIVND (reference sequence). The CDR3 has 16 amino acids. Unmatched junction bases numbered 8, after V lost 2 bases and J lost 4 bases. In DNA, the CDR3 is TGTGCCAGTAGTATAACGGGACAGGGTTTTTTCTATGGCTACACCTTC. It encodes CASSITGQGFFYGYTF.

The chain has TRBV19 and TRBJ2-4; D is tentatively TRBD1 or TRBD2 (5 bases each). The CDR3 is 16 residues long. Between the trimmed V and J ends, which lost 5 bases and 3 bases, there was a span of 17 bases. In germline, CDR1 is LNHDA, CDR2 SQIVND (reference sequence). CDR3 DNA sequence: TGTGCCAGTAGTGCCCCACGGGACCTCCACAAAAACATTCAGTACTTC. Protein product: CASSAPRDLHKNIQYF. Together with reference TRBV19 and TRBJ2-4, the CDR3 gives the full variable domain: DGGITQSPKYLFRKEGQNVTLSCEQNLNHDAMYWYRQDPGQGLRLIYYSQIVNDFQKGDIAEGYSVSREKKESFPLTVTSAQKNPTAFYLCASSAPRDLHKNIQYFGAGTRLSVL.

V and J are TRBV6-5 and TRBJ1-1, with unresolved D. Trimming stripped 8 bases from V and 0 bases from J, with 10 bases between. CDR1 and CDR2 from the germline V gene are MNHEY and SVGAGI. The CDR3 has 13 amino acids. As DNA, the CDR3 is TGTGCCAGCGAGAGGAAAATGAACACTGAAGCTTTCTTT. This sequence encodes CASERKMNTEAFF.

This clone was observed a few times. The chain recombines TRBV5-6 with TRBJ1-3; D uncertain. The V gene lost 4 bases and the J gene lost 8 bases, with 13 bases spanning the gap. Germline V lookup: CDR1 SGHDT, CDR2 YYEEEE. The CDR3 spans 13 residues. CDR3 in amino acids: CASSPGTSDTIYF. The CDR3 DNA reads TGTGCCAGCAGCCCAGGCACCAGCGACACCATATATTTT.